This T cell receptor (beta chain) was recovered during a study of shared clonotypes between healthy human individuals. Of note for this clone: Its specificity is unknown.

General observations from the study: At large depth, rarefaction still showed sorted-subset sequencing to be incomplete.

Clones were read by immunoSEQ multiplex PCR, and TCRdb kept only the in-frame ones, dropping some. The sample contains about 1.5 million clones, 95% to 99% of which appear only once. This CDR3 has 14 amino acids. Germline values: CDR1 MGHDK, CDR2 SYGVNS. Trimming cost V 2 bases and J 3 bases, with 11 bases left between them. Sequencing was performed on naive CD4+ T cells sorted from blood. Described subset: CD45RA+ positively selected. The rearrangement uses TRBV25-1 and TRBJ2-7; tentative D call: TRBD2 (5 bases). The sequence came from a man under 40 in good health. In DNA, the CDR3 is TGTGCCAGCAGTGAACTAGCACCTATCTACGAGCAGTACTTC. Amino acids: CASSELAPIYEQYF.